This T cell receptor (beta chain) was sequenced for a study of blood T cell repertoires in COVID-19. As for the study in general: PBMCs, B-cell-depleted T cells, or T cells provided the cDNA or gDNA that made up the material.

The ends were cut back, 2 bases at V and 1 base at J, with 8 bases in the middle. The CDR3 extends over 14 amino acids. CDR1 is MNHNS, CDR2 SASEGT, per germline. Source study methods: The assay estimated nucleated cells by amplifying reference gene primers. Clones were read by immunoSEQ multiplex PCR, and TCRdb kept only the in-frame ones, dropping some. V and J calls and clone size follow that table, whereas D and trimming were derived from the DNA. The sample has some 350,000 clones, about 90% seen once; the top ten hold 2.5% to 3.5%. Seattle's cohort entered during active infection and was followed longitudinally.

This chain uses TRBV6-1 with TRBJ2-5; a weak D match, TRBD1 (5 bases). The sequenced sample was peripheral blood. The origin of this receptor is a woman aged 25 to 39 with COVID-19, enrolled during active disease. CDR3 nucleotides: TGTGCCAGCAGTGAACCGACAGTCCAAGAGACCCAGTACTTC. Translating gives CASSEPTVQETQYF.